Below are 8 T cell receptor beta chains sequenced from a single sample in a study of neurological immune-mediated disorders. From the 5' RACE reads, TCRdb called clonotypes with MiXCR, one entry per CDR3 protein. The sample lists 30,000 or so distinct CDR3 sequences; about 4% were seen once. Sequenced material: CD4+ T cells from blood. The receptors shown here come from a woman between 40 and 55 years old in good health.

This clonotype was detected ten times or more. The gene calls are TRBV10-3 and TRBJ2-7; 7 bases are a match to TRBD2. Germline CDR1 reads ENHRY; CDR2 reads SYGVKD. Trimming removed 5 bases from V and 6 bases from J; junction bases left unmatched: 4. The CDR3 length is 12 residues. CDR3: CAISFPGGEQYF. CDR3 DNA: TGTGCCATCAGTTTTCCGGGGGGCGAGCAGTACTTC.

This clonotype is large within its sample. This CDR3 is CAISESAADSGEQFF. The CDR3 DNA follows: TGTGCCATCAGTGAGTCGGCAGCAGATAGCGGAGAGCAGTTCTTC. This chain uses TRBV10-3 with TRBJ2-1, with a weak D call TRBD2 (6 bases). Germline loops: CDR1 ENHRY, CDR2 SYGVKD. This CDR3 has 15 amino acids. V was trimmed by 0 bases and J by 10 bases, leaving 16 bases between them.

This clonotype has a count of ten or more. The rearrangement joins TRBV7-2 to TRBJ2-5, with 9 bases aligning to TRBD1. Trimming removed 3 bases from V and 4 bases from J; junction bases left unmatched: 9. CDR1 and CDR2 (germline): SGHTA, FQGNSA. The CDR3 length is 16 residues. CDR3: CASSFTGTGLGETQYF. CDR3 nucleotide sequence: TGTGCCAGCAGCTTTACCGGGACAGGGCTGGGAGAGACCCAGTACTTC. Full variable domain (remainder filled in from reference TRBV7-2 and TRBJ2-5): GAGVSQSPSNKVTEKGKDVELRCDPISGHTALYWYRQSLGQGLEFLIYFQGNSAPDKSGLPSDRFSAERTGGSVSTLTIQRTQQEDSAVYLCASSFTGTGLGETQYFGPGTRLLVL.

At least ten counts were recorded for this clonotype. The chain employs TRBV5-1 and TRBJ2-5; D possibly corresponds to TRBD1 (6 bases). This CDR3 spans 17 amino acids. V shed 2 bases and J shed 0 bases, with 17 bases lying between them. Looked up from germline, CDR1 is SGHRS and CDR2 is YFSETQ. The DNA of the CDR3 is TGCGCCAGCAGCTTCGTTCAAGGACAGATGTACCAAGAGACCCAGTACTTC. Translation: CASSFVQGQMYQETQYF.

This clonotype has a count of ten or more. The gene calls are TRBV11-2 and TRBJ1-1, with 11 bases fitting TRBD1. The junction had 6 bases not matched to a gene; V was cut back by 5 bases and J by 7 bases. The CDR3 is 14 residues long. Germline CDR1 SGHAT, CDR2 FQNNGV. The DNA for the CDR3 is TGTGCCAGCAGCGCGGGACAGGGGGAACTTGAAGCTTTCTTT. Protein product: CASSAGQGELEAFF.

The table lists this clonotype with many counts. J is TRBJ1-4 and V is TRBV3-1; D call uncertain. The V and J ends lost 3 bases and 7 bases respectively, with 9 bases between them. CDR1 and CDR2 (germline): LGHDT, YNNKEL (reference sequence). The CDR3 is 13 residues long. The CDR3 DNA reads TGTGCCAGCAGCCAGCACCTTTCTGAAAAACTGTTTTTT. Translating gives CASSQHLSEKLFF. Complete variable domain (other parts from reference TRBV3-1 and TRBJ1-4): DTAVSQTPKYLVTQMGNDKSIKCEQNLGHDTMYWYKQDSKKFLKIMFSYNNKELIINETVPNRFSPKSPDKAHLNLHINSLELGDSAVYFCASSQHLSEKLFFGSGTQLSVL.

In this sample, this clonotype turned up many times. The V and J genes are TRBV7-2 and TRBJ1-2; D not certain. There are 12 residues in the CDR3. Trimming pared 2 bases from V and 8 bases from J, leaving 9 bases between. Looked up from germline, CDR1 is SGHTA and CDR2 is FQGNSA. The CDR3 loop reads CASSLMETGYTF. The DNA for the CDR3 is TGTGCCAGCAGCTTAATGGAGACCGGCTACACCTTC. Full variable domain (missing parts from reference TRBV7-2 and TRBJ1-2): GAGVSQSPSNKVTEKGKDVELRCDPISGHTALYWYRQSLGQGLEFLIYFQGNSAPDKSGLPSDRFSAERTGGSVSTLTIQRTQQEDSAVYLCASSLMETGYTFGSGTRLTVV.

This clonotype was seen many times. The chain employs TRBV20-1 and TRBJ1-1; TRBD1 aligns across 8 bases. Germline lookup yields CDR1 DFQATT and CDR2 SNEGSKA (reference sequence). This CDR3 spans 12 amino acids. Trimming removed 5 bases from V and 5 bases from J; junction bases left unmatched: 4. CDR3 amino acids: CSAFDRGTEAFF. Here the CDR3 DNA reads TGCAGTGCTTTCGACAGGGGTACTGAAGCTTTCTTT.